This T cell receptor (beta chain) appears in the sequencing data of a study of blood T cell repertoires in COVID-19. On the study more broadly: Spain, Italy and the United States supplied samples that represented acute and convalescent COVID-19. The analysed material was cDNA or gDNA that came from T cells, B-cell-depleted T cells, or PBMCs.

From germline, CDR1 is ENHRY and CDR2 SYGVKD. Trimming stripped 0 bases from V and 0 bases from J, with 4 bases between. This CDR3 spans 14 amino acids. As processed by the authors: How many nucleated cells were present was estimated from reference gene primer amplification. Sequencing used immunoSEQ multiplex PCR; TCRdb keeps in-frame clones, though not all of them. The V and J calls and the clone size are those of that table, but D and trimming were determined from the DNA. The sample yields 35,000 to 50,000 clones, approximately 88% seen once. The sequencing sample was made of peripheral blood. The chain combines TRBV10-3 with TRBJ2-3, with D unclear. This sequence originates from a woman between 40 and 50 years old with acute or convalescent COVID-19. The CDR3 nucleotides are TGTGCCATCAGTGAGTCTAGCAGCACAGATACGCAGTATTTT. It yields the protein CAISESSSTDTQYF.